The sequence of this T cell receptor (beta chain) was determined in a study of T cell clusters in autoimmune cytopenias. General study results and limits: Active autoimmune hepatitis patients had roughly 3-fold fewer exclusive TRB clusters than healthy donors.

Each sample's input was roughly 230 ng genomic DNA, 40,000 or so genome equivalents. The CDR3 spans 15 residues. CDR1 and CDR2 from the germline V gene are MNHEY and SVGAGI. TRB was amplified by touch-down multiplex PCR, primer pools A and B combined. TCRdb re-called the multiplex PCR reads; one entry per CDR3 protein, DNA not given. The table gives some 2,000 distinct CDR3 sequences; the top ten clones make up about 26% of it. Considering frequency, this clonotype is medium-sized. Its target is unknown. The source is a human donor with an autoimmune cytopenia or autoimmune hepatitis (not recorded which). The chain combines TRBV6-5 with TRBJ2-1; the TCRdb D gene call, TRBD2, has no DNA to confirm it. Sequenced: peripheral blood. The CDR3 sequence: CASSYSGGGYGEQFF.